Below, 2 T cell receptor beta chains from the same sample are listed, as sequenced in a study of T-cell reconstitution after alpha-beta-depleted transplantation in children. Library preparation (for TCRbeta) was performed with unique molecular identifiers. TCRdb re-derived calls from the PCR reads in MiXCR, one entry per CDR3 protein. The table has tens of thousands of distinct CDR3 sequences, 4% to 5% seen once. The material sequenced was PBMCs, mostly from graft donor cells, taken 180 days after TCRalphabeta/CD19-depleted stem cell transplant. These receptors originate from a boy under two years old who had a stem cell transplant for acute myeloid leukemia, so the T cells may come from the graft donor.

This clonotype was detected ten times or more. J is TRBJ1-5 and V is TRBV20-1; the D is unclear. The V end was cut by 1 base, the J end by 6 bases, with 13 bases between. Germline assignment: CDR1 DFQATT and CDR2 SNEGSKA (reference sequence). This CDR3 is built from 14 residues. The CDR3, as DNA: TGCAGTGCTAGAGTGGTAGGGAGGACTCAGCCCCAGCATTTT. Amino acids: CSARVVGRTQPQHF.

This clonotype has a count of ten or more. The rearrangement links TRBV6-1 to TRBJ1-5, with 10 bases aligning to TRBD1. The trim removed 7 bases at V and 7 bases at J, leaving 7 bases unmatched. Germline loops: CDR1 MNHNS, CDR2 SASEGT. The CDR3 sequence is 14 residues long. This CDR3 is CASTSGDRGQPQHF. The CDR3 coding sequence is TGTGCCAGCACCTCCGGGGACAGGGGACAGCCCCAGCATTTT.